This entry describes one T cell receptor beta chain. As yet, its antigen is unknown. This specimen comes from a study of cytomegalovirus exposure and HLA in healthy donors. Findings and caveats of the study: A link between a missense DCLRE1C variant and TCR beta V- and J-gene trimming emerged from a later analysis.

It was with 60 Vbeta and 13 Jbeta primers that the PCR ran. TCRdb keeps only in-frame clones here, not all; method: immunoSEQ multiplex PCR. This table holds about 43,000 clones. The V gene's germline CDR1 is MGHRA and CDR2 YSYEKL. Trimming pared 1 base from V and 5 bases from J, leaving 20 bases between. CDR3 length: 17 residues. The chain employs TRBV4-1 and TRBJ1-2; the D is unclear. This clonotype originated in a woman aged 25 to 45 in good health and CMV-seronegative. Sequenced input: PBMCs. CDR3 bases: TGCGCCAGCAGCCAAGGGGCTTCTGTTCAGGCAAGATATGGCTACACCTTC. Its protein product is CASSQGASVQARYGYTF.